A single sample gave rise to the 15 T cell receptor beta chains below, sequenced in a study of blood T cell repertoires in COVID-19. Produced via immunoSEQ multiplex PCR; TCRdb's table is partial and in-frame only. The sample contains approximately 140,000 clones, approximately 86% of which appear only once. Sequencing was performed on PBMCs or T cells enriched from blood (not recorded which). These receptors originate from a woman aged 35 to 49 who had been exposed to COVID-19.

A single count supports this clone. The rearrangement uses TRBV12-5 and TRBJ2-3; TRBD2 matches 8 bases. CDR1 and CDR2 (germline): LGHNT, FRNRAP. This CDR3 has 17 amino acids. V lost 8 bases and J lost 2; bases outside the gene matches: 15. The CDR3 DNA is TGTGCTAGTCGCCATGCCAGGCTAGCGGGCTCCACAGATACGCAGTATTTT. It is translated as CASRHARLAGSTDTQYF.

V usage is TRBV7-2 and J usage is TRBJ1-2, with 11 positions matching TRBD1. The CDR3 extends over 15 amino acids. In germline, CDR1 is SGHTA, CDR2 FQGNSA. V dropped 5 bases and J dropped 8; count of bases not matched to a gene: 10. CDR3 amino acids: CASSPSGTGGQGYTF. In nucleotides, the CDR3 is TGTGCCAGCAGCCCGTCTGGGACAGGGGGTCAGGGCTACACCTTC.

The gene calls are TRBV29-1 and TRBJ2-7, with TRBD2 as a possible D gene (6 bases). Germline V gives CDR1 SQVTM, CDR2 ANQGSEA. The CDR3 spans 11 residues. The CDR3 DNA reads TGCAGTGTCGGGAGTGGCCACGAGCAGTACTTC. It yields the protein CSVGSGHEQYF.

The J gene is TRBJ1-2, the V gene TRBV21-1. TRBV21-1 is a listed pseudogene. This CDR3 contains 17 residues. CDR3 in DNA: TGTGCCAGCAGCAAAGCTGGGGAGGGGGGGTGGAACTATGGCTACACCTTC. As protein: CASSKAGEGGWNYGYTF.

This sequence joins TRBV20-1 and TRBJ2-3; 10 bases fit TRBD2. With 5 bases clipped from V and 9 bases from J, the junction kept 2 bases outside the gene matches. Germline CDR1 reads DFQATT; CDR2 reads SNEGSKA (reference sequence). CDR3 length: 11 residues. The CDR3: CSAGLAATQYF. DNA for the CDR3: TGCAGTGCTGGACTAGCGGCCACGCAGTATTTT.

The genes are TRBV15 and TRBJ1-1; 8 positions match TRBD1. V gave up 0 bases and J gave up 5 bases; unmatched junction bases: 2. CDR1 and CDR2 (germline): LNHNV, YYDKDF (reference sequence). This CDR3 contains 14 residues. CDR3 sequence reads: CATSRDRGQTEAFF. The CDR3 DNA follows: TGTGCCACCAGCAGAGACAGGGGGCAAACTGAAGCTTTCTTT. Complete variable domain (other parts from reference TRBV15 and TRBJ1-1): DAMVIQNPRYQVTQFGKPVTLSCSQTLNHNVMYWYQQKSSQAPKLLFHYYDKDFNNEADTPDNFQSRRPNTSFCFLDIRSPGLGDTAMYLCATSRDRGQTEAFFGQGTRLTVV.

The chain employs TRBV29-1 and TRBJ1-1; 7 bases are a match to TRBD1. J gave up 6 bases and V 1 base, and 14 bases lay outside the gene matches. Germline CDR1 reads SQVTM; CDR2 reads ANQGSEA. The CDR3 has 16 amino acids. This CDR3 is CSVEAPSRGFVAEAFF. In DNA, the CDR3 is TGCAGCGTTGAAGCCCCTAGCAGGGGGTTTGTGGCTGAAGCTTTCTTT.

As DNA, the CDR3 is TGTGCCAGCAGCTTGGGACACGCGAGCTCTGGGGCCAACGTCCTGACTTTC. This sequence encodes CASSLGHASSGANVLTF. The chain recombines TRBV5-6 with TRBJ2-6; the D is unclear. This CDR3 contains 17 residues. V was pared by 0 bases and J by 0 bases, with 10 bases between. From germline, CDR1 is SGHDT and CDR2 YYEEEE.

In this sample, this clone turned up a few times. The chain carries TRBV12-3 or TRBV12-4 and TRBJ1-2, with 7 bases matching TRBD1. The junction had 5 bases not matched to a gene; V was cut back by 6 bases and J by 7 bases. CDR3 length: 12 amino acids. The DNA for the CDR3 is TGTGCCAGCAGCAATAACAGGGGTGGCTACACCTTC. It yields the protein CASSNNRGGYTF.

The chain uses TRBV19 and TRBJ1-5; D might be TRBD1 (5 bases). Trimming pared 2 bases from V and 0 bases from J, leaving 11 bases between. Per germline, CDR1 LNHDA and CDR2 SQIVND (reference sequence). The CDR3 is made up of 16 amino acids. CDR3 coding DNA: TGTGCCAGTAGTATAAGGGGATCCTATAGCAATCAGCCCCAGCATTTT. It is translated as CASSIRGSYSNQPQHF.

The chain uses TRBV9 and TRBJ2-3; TRBD1 matches 9 bases. The CDR3 runs to 16 residues. Germline trimming cut 4 bases from V and 2 bases from J; bases unmatched to any gene: 8. The germline gives CDR1 SGDLS, CDR2 YYNGEE. CDR3 amino acids: CASSTSGQGLTDTQYF. The CDR3 coding sequence is TGTGCCAGCAGCACCTCGGGACAGGGCCTCACAGATACGCAGTATTTT.

V and J are TRBV7-2 and TRBJ2-4; D is possibly TRBD2 (6 bases). V lost 5 bases, J lost 2 bases, and 19 bases lay in between. The CDR3 loop spans 17 amino acids. Germline assignment: CDR1 SGHTA and CDR2 FQGNSA. CDR3 protein: CASSPRGTGLSKNIQYF. The CDR3 DNA follows: TGTGCCAGCAGCCCTCGCGGGACCGGATTATCCAAAAACATTCAGTACTTC. The full variable domain, its missing parts supplied by reference TRBV7-2 and TRBJ2-4, is GAGVSQSPSNKVTEKGKDVELRCDPISGHTALYWYRQSLGQGLEFLIYFQGNSAPDKSGLPSDRFSAERTGGSVSTLTIQRTQQEDSAVYLCASSPRGTGLSKNIQYFGAGTRLSVL.

CDR3: CASSYLGPAKWFEQYF. The CDR3 bases are TGTGCCAGCAGTTATTTGGGCCCGGCAAAATGGTTCGAGCAGTACTTC. This chain connects TRBV27 to TRBJ2-7; no reliable D call. Trimming removed 4 bases from V and 6 bases from J, with 22 bases in between. This CDR3 spans 16 amino acids. Germline-derived CDR1 and CDR2 are MNHEY and SMNVEV (reference sequence).

This clone appeared a single time. The V call is TRBV3-1 (or the pseudogene TRBV3-2), the J call TRBJ2-7, with 7 bases identical to TRBD2. The CDR3 loop spans 14 amino acids. The trim removed 4 bases at V and 2 bases at J, leaving 5 bases unmatched. The germline CDR1 and CDR2 sequences are LGHDT and YNNKEL (reference sequence). CDR3 in DNA: TGTGCCAGCAGCCCCGGACTAGTCACCTACGAGCAGTACTTC. It translates to CASSPGLVTYEQYF.

V usage is TRBV11-2 and J usage is TRBJ2-1, with D unclear. The CDR3 is made up of 13 amino acids. Trimming took off 1 base at V and 4 bases at J, with 5 bases between the two ends. In germline, CDR1 is SGHAT, CDR2 FQNNGV. This chain's CDR3 is CASSLALYNEQFF. CDR3 in DNA: TGTGCCAGCAGCTTAGCCCTTTACAATGAGCAGTTCTTC. Looking up the rest from reference TRBV11-2 and TRBJ2-1 gives the full variable domain: EAGVAQSPRYKIIEKRQSVAFWCNPISGHATLYWYQQILGQGPKLLIQFQNNGVVDDSQLPKDRFSAERLKGVDSTLKIQPAKLEDSAVYLCASSLALYNEQFFGPGTRLTVL.